Below are 10 T cell receptor beta chains sequenced from a single sample in a study of technical replicates of blood from a handful of donors. Libraries were prepared by immunoSEQ multiplex PCR; TCRdb keeps only in-frame clonotypes and omits some of them. The repertoire holds 55,000 to 80,000 clones, with around 92% as singletons. The sample consisted of T cells isolated from PBMCs. Receptors were obtained from a human donor in good health.

The chain couples TRBV5-1 to TRBJ2-7, with D unclear. The germline V gene encodes CDR1 SGHRS and CDR2 YFSETQ. The V and J ends lost 0 bases and 3 bases respectively, with 16 bases between them. This CDR3 has 16 amino acids. Here the CDR3 DNA reads TGCGCCAGCAGCTTGGATTCGTACAGTTTTATCTACGAGCAGTACTTC. Encoded protein: CASSLDSYSFIYEQYF.

The table lists this clone with a count of one. The V and J genes are TRBV30 and TRBJ1-1; 8 bases are a match to TRBD1. After removal of 4 bases from V and 11 bases from J, the junction contained 6 bases not matched to a gene. Looked up from germline, CDR1 is GTSNPN and CDR2 is SVGIG (reference sequence). The CDR3 has 11 residues. The CDR3 loop reads CAWKKQGEAFF. In DNA form, the CDR3 reads TGTGCCTGGAAAAAACAGGGGGAGGCTTTCTTT.

The chain couples TRBV5-4 to TRBJ2-3, with D perhaps matching TRBD1 (6 bases). This CDR3 has 16 amino acids. Per the germline V gene, CDR1 is SGHNT and CDR2 is YYREEE (reference sequence). V was pared by 0 bases and J by 0 bases, with 11 bases between. The CDR3 DNA is TGTGCCAGCAGCTTGGTATACAGGGAGAGCACAGATACGCAGTATTTT. Its translation is CASSLVYRESTDTQYF.

The V call is TRBV28, the J call TRBJ2-2; TRBD2 is a possible D gene (5 bases). Germline loops: CDR1 MDHEN, CDR2 SYDVKM. Trimming cost V 8 bases and J 5 bases, with 15 bases left between them. The CDR3 has 14 residues. The CDR3 sequence: CASLNGVGTGELFF. For the CDR3, the DNA is TGTGCCAGCTTGAACGGGGTGGGGACCGGGGAGCTGTTTTTT.

Points on this clone: Additional DNA sequences in this sample encode the identical CDR3. The V gene is TRBV29-1, the J gene TRBJ2-1; no clear D gene. Trimming took off 1 base at V and 4 bases at J, with 5 bases between the two ends. The CDR3 consists of 12 residues. Germline values: CDR1 SQVTM, CDR2 ANQGSEA. CDR3 in DNA: TGCAGCGTTGAAGGACTTTACAATGAGCAGTTCTTC. Translated, it gives CSVEGLYNEQFF.

The chain recombines TRBV19 with TRBJ1-3, with 7 nucleotides matching TRBD1. Germline CDR1 is LNHDA and CDR2 is SQIVND (reference sequence). V shed 5 bases, J shed 1 base, and the junction held 5 bases outside the gene matches. CDR3 length: 15 residues. CDR3 loop: CASSLTGESGNTIYF. CDR3 DNA: TGTGCCAGTAGTCTAACAGGGGAATCTGGAAACACCATATATTTT.

This chain connects TRBV27 to TRBJ2-7, with TRBD2 identical over 10 bases. The germline CDR1 and CDR2 sequences are MNHEY and SMNVEV (reference sequence). V shed 10 bases and J 5 bases; nucleotides not matched to a gene: 14. The length of the CDR3 is 15 residues. For the CDR3, the DNA is TGTGCCATCAGGGGGAGAGCGGGAGGGCCGAACGAGCAGTACTTC. This translates into CAIRGRAGGPNEQYF.

The chain carries TRBV5-1 and TRBJ1-1; the match to TRBD1 covers 8 bases. V gave up 5 bases and J gave up 4 bases; unmatched junction bases: 4. In germline, CDR1 is SGHRS, CDR2 YFSETQ. This CDR3 is 13 amino acids long. CDR3 amino acids: CASRSGGRTEAFF. CDR3 DNA: TGCGCCAGCAGGTCAGGGGGCCGCACTGAAGCTTTCTTT.

This clone is a singleton in its sample. This sequence joins TRBV6-1 and TRBJ2-2; TRBD2 matches at 11 bases. J gave up 5 bases and V 5 bases, and 4 bases lay outside the gene matches. The CDR3 spans 15 residues. Per germline, CDR1 MNHNS and CDR2 SASEGT. The CDR3 spells CASSPLAGDTGELFF. CDR3 in DNA: TGTGCCAGCAGTCCACTAGCGGGAGATACCGGGGAGCTGTTTTTT.

This clone has just a few counts. The chain combines TRBV19 with TRBJ2-1, with TRBD2 matching over 7 bases. CDR1 is LNHDA and CDR2 is SQIVND in the germline V gene (reference sequence). After removal of 2 bases from V and 9 bases from J, the junction contained 10 bases not matched to a gene. This CDR3 spans 15 amino acids. CDR3 amino acids: CASSILYGGSSEQFF. The CDR3 nucleotides are TGTGCCAGTAGTATACTATACGGCGGGAGTAGTGAGCAGTTCTTC.